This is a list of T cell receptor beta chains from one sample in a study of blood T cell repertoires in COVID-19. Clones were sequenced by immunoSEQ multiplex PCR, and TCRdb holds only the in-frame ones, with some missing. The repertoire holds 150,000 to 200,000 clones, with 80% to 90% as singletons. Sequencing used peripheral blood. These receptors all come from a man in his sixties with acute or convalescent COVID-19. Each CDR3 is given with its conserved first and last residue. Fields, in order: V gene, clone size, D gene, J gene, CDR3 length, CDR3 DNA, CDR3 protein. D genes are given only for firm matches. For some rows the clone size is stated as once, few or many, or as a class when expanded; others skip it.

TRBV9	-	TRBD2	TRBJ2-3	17	TGTGCCAGCAGCGTAGGAGGTAGCGGGAGGGCCAAAGATACGCAGTATTTT	CASSVGGSGRAKDTQYF
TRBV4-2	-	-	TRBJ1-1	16	TGTGCCAGCAGCCAAACCCAGGCCTCATGGGTGGGCTCAGCTTTCTTT	CASSQTQASWVGSAFF
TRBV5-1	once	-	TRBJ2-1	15	TGCGCCAGCAACGGTCTTGGCGGCTCCTACAATGAGCAGTTCTTC	CASNGLGGSYNEQFF
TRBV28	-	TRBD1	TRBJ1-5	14	TGTGCCAGCAGTTTACTGCAGGGGGCTCAGCCCCAGCATTTT	CASSLLQGAQPQHF
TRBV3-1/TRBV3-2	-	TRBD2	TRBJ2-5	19	TGTGCCAGCAGCCCGGCGGGACTAGCGGGAATCGTTCATCGGAAGACCCAGTACTTC	CASSPAGLAGIVHRKTQYF
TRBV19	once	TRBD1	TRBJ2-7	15	TGTGCCAGTAGTATAGCCCGGGACAGCGCCGGCGAGCAGTACTTC	CASSIARDSAGEQYF
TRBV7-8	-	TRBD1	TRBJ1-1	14	TGTGCCAGCAGCTTACAAACAGGGGGCACTGAAGCTTTCTTT	CASSLQTGGTEAFF
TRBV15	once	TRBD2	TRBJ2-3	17	TGTGCCACCAGCAGAGCTTGGACTAGCGGGAGTACAGATACGCAGTATTTT	CATSRAWTSGSTDTQYF
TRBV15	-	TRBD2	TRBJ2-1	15	TGTGCCACCAGCAGATCTAGCGGGAGCTACAATGAGCAGTTCTTC	CATSRSSGSYNEQFF
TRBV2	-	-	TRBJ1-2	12	TGTGCAGGCGGGGCTGGGGAACGGGGGTACACCTTC	CAGGAGERGYTF
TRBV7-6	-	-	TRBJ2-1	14	TGTGCCAGCAGCTGGGCTTCCCCGTACAATGAGCAGTTCTTC	CASSWASPYNEQFF
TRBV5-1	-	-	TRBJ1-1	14	TGCGCCAGCAGCCCGACGACACACTCCAACGAAGCTTTCTTT	CASSPTTHSNEAFF
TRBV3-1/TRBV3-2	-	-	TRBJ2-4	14	TGTGCCAGCAGCACACGTCTAGCCAAAAACATTCAGTACTTC	CASSTRLAKNIQYF
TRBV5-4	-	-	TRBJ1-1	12	TGTGCCAGCAGCCCGGCGGGAACTGAAGCTTTCTTT	CASSPAGTEAFF
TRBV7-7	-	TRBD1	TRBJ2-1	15	TGTGCTAGCAGCTTAGGGACAGGGGACCACAATGAGCAGTTCTTC	CASSLGTGDHNEQFF
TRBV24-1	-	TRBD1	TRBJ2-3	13	TGTGCCACCACTGGACAGGGACGAAATACGCAGTATTTT	CATTGQGRNTQYF
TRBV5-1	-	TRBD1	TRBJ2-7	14	TGCGCCAGCAGCTCGGGACAGGGGGCACACGAGCAGTACTTC	CASSSGQGAHEQYF
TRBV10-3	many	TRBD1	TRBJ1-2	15	TGTGCCATCAGATGGGACAGCAGCCCTAACTATGGCTACACCTTC	CAIRWDSSPNYGYTF
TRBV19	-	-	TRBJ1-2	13	TGTGCCAGTAGTATTACGGGAGTACGTGGCTACACCTTC	CASSITGVRGYTF
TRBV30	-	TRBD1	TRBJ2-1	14	TGTGCCGGCCGGGACAGGGACCCTTACAATGAGCAGTTCTTC	CAGRDRDPYNEQFF
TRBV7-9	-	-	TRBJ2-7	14	TGTGCCAGCAGCTCATACAGGGTCTGGATCGAGCAGTACTTC	CASSSYRVWIEQYF
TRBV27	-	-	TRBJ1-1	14	TGTGCCAGCAGTCCTGGCAGGGGCAGGACTGAAGCTTTCTTT	CASSPGRGRTEAFF
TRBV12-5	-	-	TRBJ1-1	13	TGTGCTAGTGGTTTGGCGTCACAGACTGAAGCTTTCTTT	CASGLASQTEAFF
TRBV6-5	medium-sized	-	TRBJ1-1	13	TGTGCCAGCAGGGACAACTGGAACACTGAAGCTTTCTTT	CASRDNWNTEAFF
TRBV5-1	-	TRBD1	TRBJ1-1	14	TGCGCCAGCAGCTATAGGACAGGGGACACTGAAGCTTTCTTT	CASSYRTGDTEAFF